Listed below are T cell receptor beta chains from one sample, sequenced in a study of blood T cell repertoires in COVID-19. Only in-frame clones appear in the TCRdb table, and some are missing; sequencing was by immunoSEQ multiplex PCR. This table has under 200,000 clones, about 86% appearing once. The sample taken for sequencing was peripheral blood. These receptors were collected from a woman between 65 and 79 years old with COVID-19, enrolled during active disease. Both conserved end residues are part of each CDR3. The order of the fields is clone size, J gene, V gene, D gene, CDR3 DNA, CDR3 protein. A D gene is named only where the DNA matches it firmly. Clone size is stated in some rows and not others, as once, few, many or a class when expanded.

clone size: .; J gene: TRBJ1-1; V gene: TRBV10-1; D gene: .; CDR3 DNA: TGCGCCAGCAGCCGCTTAGGGGGCACTGAAGCTTTCTTT; CDR3 protein: CASSRLGGTEAFF
clone size: .; J gene: TRBJ2-1; V gene: TRBV9; D gene: TRBD1; CDR3 DNA: TGTGCCAGCAGCTTAGGACAGGGGGGCAATGAGCAGTTCTTC; CDR3 protein: CASSLGQGGNEQFF
clone size: .; J gene: TRBJ2-7; V gene: TRBV3-1/TRBV3-2; D gene: TRBD2; CDR3 DNA: TGTGCCAGCAGCCAAGAGGTGGTAGCGGGGGGTAGTGAGCAGTACTTC; CDR3 protein: CASSQEVVAGGSEQYF
clone size: .; J gene: TRBJ2-1; V gene: TRBV27; D gene: TRBD2; CDR3 DNA: TGTGCCAGCAGCAGTAGAAGCGGGGGGGCCTTAGGGGAGCAGTTCTTC; CDR3 protein: CASSSRSGGALGEQFF
clone size: .; J gene: TRBJ2-7; V gene: TRBV6-5; D gene: TRBD1; CDR3 DNA: TGTGCCAGCAAAAACCGGGACAGGCGCTCCTACGAGCAGTACTTC; CDR3 protein: CASKNRDRRSYEQYF
clone size: .; J gene: TRBJ2-1; V gene: TRBV27; D gene: .; CDR3 DNA: TGTGCCAGCAGTTTATCGCCAAAGGCAGGTCACAATGAGCAGTTCTTC; CDR3 protein: CASSLSPKAGHNEQFF
clone size: .; J gene: TRBJ2-7; V gene: TRBV5-1; D gene: TRBD1; CDR3 DNA: TGCGCCAGCAGCTTCGAGACAGGGCCCCTGTACTTC; CDR3 protein: CASSFETGPLYF
clone size: .; J gene: TRBJ2-1; V gene: TRBV12-3/TRBV12-4; D gene: .; CDR3 DNA: TGTGCCAGCAGTTTATTGTCAGGGGATGAGCAGTTCTTC; CDR3 protein: CASSLLSGDEQFF
clone size: .; J gene: TRBJ2-1; V gene: TRBV28; D gene: .; CDR3 DNA: TGTGCCAGCAGCCCATATCAGGGAGGAGGGAAACACAATGAGCAGTTCTTC; CDR3 protein: CASSPYQGGGKHNEQFF
clone size: few; J gene: TRBJ1-1; V gene: TRBV19; D gene: TRBD1; CDR3 DNA: TGTGCCAGTAGTATACCGGGACAGGGGATTAACACTGAAGCTTTCTTT; CDR3 protein: CASSIPGQGINTEAFF